The 9 T cell receptor beta chains given below trace back to one sample, sequenced in a study of blood T cell repertoires in COVID-19. Libraries were prepared by immunoSEQ multiplex PCR; TCRdb keeps only in-frame clonotypes and omits some of them. Among 55,000 to 75,000 clones listed, 80% to 85% were seen once. The sequencing input was peripheral blood. The receptor source for this set is a man of 80 years or more with COVID-19, enrolled during active disease.

The chain combines TRBV7-2 with TRBJ1-4, with 8 bases matching TRBD1. The germline V gene encodes CDR1 SGHTA and CDR2 FQGNSA. The V segment lost 4 bases and the J segment 4 bases; nucleotides outside the gene matches: 2. The CDR3 spans 14 residues. The CDR3 protein is CASSSGQVNEKLFF. CDR3 nucleotide sequence: TGTGCCAGCAGCTCGGGACAGGTTAATGAAAAACTGTTTTTT. Full variable domain (outside the CDR3, taken from reference TRBV7-2 and TRBJ1-4): GAGVSQSPSNKVTEKGKDVELRCDPISGHTALYWYRQSLGQGLEFLIYFQGNSAPDKSGLPSDRFSAERTGGSVSTLTIQRTQQEDSAVYLCASSSGQVNEKLFFGSGTQLSVL.

The J gene is TRBJ1-6, the V gene TRBV27, with D hard to call. Trimming took off 6 bases at V and 0 bases at J, with 12 bases between the two ends. CDR1 and CDR2 (germline): MNHEY, SMNVEV (reference sequence). The CDR3 covers 16 residues. CDR3 loop: CASSLITSSYNSPLHF. The DNA for the CDR3 is TGTGCCAGCAGCCTTATTACGAGCTCCTATAATTCACCCCTCCACTTT.

This clone was seen just once. V is TRBV18 and J is TRBJ1-2; TRBD1 matches at 7 bases. V was pared by 3 bases and J by 8 bases, with 6 bases of the junction left unmatched. CDR1 and CDR2 from the germline V gene are KGHSH and LQKENI. CDR3 size: 13 residues. This CDR3 is CASSPIGTEGYTF. CDR3 nucleotides: TGTGCCAGCTCACCGATCGGGACAGAGGGCTACACCTTC.

CDR3 DNA: TGCGCCAGCAGCCAGGCAAATTCACCCCTCCACTTT. It codes for CASSQANSPLHF. This chain uses TRBV4-3 with TRBJ1-6; D gene ambiguous. V was cut by 3 bases and J by 7 bases, with 4 bases left in between. The length of the CDR3 is 12 residues. The germline V gene has CDR1 LGHNA and CDR2 YSLEER.

The V gene is TRBV5-4, the J gene TRBJ1-4; 10 nucleotides align to TRBD1. V lost 0 bases and J lost 8; bases outside the gene matches: 1. Germline lookup yields CDR1 SGHNT and CDR2 YYREEE (reference sequence). The CDR3 covers 14 residues. For the CDR3, the DNA is TGTGCCAGCAGCTTGGGACAGGGGGCCGAAAAACTGTTTTTT. Its translation: CASSLGQGAEKLFF. Looking up the rest from reference TRBV5-4 and TRBJ1-4 gives the full variable domain: ETGVTQSPTHLIKTRGQQVTLRCSSQSGHNTVSWYQQALGQGPQFIFQYYREEENGRGNFPPRFSGLQFPNYSSELNVNALELDDSALYLCASSLGQGAEKLFFGSGTQLSVL.

The V call is TRBV4-1, the J call TRBJ1-3; TRBD1 aligns across 8 bases. This CDR3 region has 16 residues. Trimming cost V 4 bases and J 4 bases; bases outside gene matches: 9. Germline lookup yields CDR1 MGHRA and CDR2 YSYEKL. Here the CDR3 DNA reads TGCGCCAGCAGCCCAACCGGGACAGGCGCCGGAAACACCATATATTTT. Its protein product is CASSPTGTGAGNTIYF.

V is TRBV28 and J is TRBJ2-5; TRBD1 matches at 8 bases. Germline lookup yields CDR1 MDHEN and CDR2 SYDVKM. This CDR3 spans 15 amino acids. Trimming cost V 4 bases and J 5 bases; bases outside gene matches: 9. The CDR3 DNA sequence: TGTGCCAGCAGTTCCGCCAGGGGGCGGCGGGAGACCCAGTACTTC. Translating it yields CASSSARGRRETQYF.

The rearrangement joins TRBV21-1 to TRBJ1-2; the tabulated D call, TRBD1, remains unverified against the DNA. TRBV21-1 is noted as a pseudogene. The CDR3 spans 13 residues. Here the CDR3 DNA reads TGTGCCAGCAGCAGTGAGGGGGCGCACGGCTACACCTTC. The encoded protein is CASSSEGAHGYTF.

This clone occurred a few times. The rearrangement links TRBV3-1 (or the pseudogene TRBV3-2) to TRBJ2-7; 8 positions agree with TRBD1. The V gene's germline CDR1 is LGHDT and CDR2 YNNKEL (reference sequence). CDR3 size: 14 residues. Losses at the gene ends were 2 bases for V and 5 bases for J; bases not matched to a gene: 5. The CDR3 spells CASSQRQGSNEQYF. The CDR3, as DNA: TGTGCCAGCAGCCAACGACAGGGGTCCAACGAGCAGTACTTC.